This T cell receptor (beta chain) was sequenced during a study of CD8 T cells in ankylosing spondylitis. Preparation of TCR beta libraries was done by quantitative 5'-RACE with molecular barcodes. TCRdb ran MiXCR on the 5' RACE reads and lists one entry per CDR3 protein. The data show about 440,000 distinct CDR3 sequences, with 17% seen just once and 0.95% to 1.1% held by the top ten. Study-wide points: Earlier literature documents some of the motif variants in reactive arthritis synovial fluid and blood. Disease-associated clones were CD8+ and fairly uncommon in peripheral blood. The clones that were linked to disease were reported to be significantly enriched in matched synovial fluid samples from ankylosing spondylitis patients. Characteristic, it appeared, of ankylosing spondylitis blood was a TCR beta motif of about eight highly homologous variants.

Trimming took off 3 bases at V and 7 bases at J, with 19 bases between the two ends. The CDR3 runs 15 residues. Germline CDR1 reads SNHLY; CDR2 reads FYNNEI. As regards this clonotype: The antigen is unknown.

This receptor was identified in a male donor with ankylosing spondylitis. Sequenced sample: blood, either unsorted or a sorted T cell fraction (not recorded which). The chain links TRBV2 to TRBJ2-7, with D possibly TRBD2 on 6 matching bases. For the CDR3, the DNA is TGTGCCAGCAGTGACGATCGAGGGGCCGGACTAGAGCAGTACTTC. Amino acid sequence: CASSDDRGAGLEQYF.